This TCR beta chain was sequenced during a study of T cells after yellow fever vaccination. Study-level results: On re-exposure, the response was weaker but peaked faster, at day 5 versus 15. Overall, a small share of clonotypes was seen in both CD4 and CD8 compartments.

On this clonotype itself: The antigen is not known.

The TCR cDNA carried a universal primer site and UMIs from 5'RACE template switching. TCRdb itself ran the 5' RACE reads through MiXCR, one entry per CDR3 protein. The table has a few hundred thousand distinct CDR3 sequences, over 4% seen once. Germline V lookup: CDR1 LGHNA, CDR2 YSLEER. This CDR3 has 19 amino acids. The ends lost 0 bases at V and 0 bases at J; junction bases unmatched: 9. Material: PBMCs, obtained 5 days after the yellow fever booster vaccination. This receptor was identified in a man younger than 30 who received the YFV17D yellow fever vaccine. V is TRBV4-3 and J is TRBJ2-2, with 8 bases identical to TRBD1. The CDR3 DNA sequence: TGCGCCAGCAGCCAAGATGGAACGGGACAGGTCGCGAACACCGGGGAGCTGTTTTTT. Translating gives CASSQDGTGQVANTGELFF.